This TCR beta chain was obtained from a study of CXCR3-negative and CXCR3-positive naive CD8 T cells. Study-wide points: High diversity, comparable across both naive subsets, contrasted with much lower diversity in memory CD8+ cells. Memory cells differed in TRBV-TRBJ usage, but naive CXCR3-negative and CXCR3-positive cells had similar usage.

Looked up from germline, CDR1 is LGHNA and CDR2 is YSLEER. The CDR3 extends over 17 amino acids. Every individual CD8+ T cell subset underwent sorting in triplicate at 300,000 to 350,000 cells apiece. About this clonotype itself: Its antigen is undetermined.

Libraries were UMI-labeled 5' RACE TRB cDNA. TCRdb re-called the 5' RACE reads, yielding one record per CDR3 amino acid sequence without DNA. This table lists 43,000 or so distinct CDR3 sequences. Sequenced sample: memory CD8+ T cells from blood. This chain connects TRBV4-3 to TRBJ2-1; TCRdb reports TRBD1, a call that lacks DNA to check it against. This receptor was taken from a human donor in good health. Some clones in this sample may be carry-over from other donors' samples. Here the CDR3 reads CASSQEARDKINNEQFF.